The source of this TCR beta chain is a study of blood T cell repertoires in COVID-19. For the study at large: Both acute and convalescent COVID-19 samples were obtained from the United States, Italy and Spain.

Original processing notes: Estimation of nucleated cell counts relied on the amplification of reference gene primers. TCRdb's table, derived via immunoSEQ multiplex PCR, lists solely in-frame clones and lacks some. V, J and clone size are those of that table, while D and trimming were read from the DNA. This table has fewer than 200,000 clones, around 93% appearing once. Trimming left V 6 bases short and J 8 bases short, with 13 bases between. This CDR3 is 12 amino acids long. Germline assignment: CDR1 MNHNY and CDR2 SVGAGI (reference sequence). The chain employs TRBV6-6 and TRBJ1-1; a possible D gene is TRBD1 (5 bases). The sequence derives from a woman in her forties or fifties with acute or convalescent COVID-19. Material for sequencing was peripheral blood. In DNA form, the CDR3 reads TGTGCCAGCAGACTCCAATGGACAGAAGCTTTCTTT. Translation: CASRLQWTEAFF.